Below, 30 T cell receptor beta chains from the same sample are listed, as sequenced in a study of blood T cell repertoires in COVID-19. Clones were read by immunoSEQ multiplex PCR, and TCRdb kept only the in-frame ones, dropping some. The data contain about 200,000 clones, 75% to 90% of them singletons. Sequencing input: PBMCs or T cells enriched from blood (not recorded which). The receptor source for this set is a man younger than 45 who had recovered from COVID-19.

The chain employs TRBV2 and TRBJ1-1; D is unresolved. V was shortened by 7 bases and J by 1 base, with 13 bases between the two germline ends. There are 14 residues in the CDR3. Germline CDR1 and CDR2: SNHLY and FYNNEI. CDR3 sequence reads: CASIPAEGNTEAFF. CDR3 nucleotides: TGTGCCAGCATTCCGGCAGAGGGGAACACTGAAGCTTTCTTT.

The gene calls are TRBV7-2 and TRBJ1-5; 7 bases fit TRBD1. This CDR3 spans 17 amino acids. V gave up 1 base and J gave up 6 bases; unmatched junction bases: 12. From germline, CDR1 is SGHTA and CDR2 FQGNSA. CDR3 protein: CASSLGIDRERTQPQHF. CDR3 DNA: TGTGCCAGCAGCTTAGGTATCGACAGGGAGCGAACTCAGCCCCAGCATTTT. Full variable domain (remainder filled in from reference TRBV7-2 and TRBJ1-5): GAGVSQSPSNKVTEKGKDVELRCDPISGHTALYWYRQSLGQGLEFLIYFQGNSAPDKSGLPSDRFSAERTGGSVSTLTIQRTQQEDSAVYLCASSLGIDRERTQPQHFGDGTRLSIL.

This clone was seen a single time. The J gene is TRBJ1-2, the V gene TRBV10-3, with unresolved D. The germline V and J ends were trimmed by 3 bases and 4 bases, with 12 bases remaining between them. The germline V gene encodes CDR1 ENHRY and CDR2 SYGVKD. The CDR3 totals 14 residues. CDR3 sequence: CAISDGGYGYGYTF. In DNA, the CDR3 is TGTGCCATCAGTGACGGAGGGTATGGCTATGGCTACACCTTC.

CDR3 sequence (DNA): TGTGCCAGCAGTTTATATCTCTCGAGCATCGGGGAGCTGTTTTTT. The encoded protein is CASSLYLSSIGELFF. The chain uses TRBV27 and TRBJ2-2, with D unresolved. CDR3 size: 15 residues. Germline V lookup: CDR1 MNHEY, CDR2 SMNVEV (reference sequence). V lost 1 base and J 7 bases, leaving 13 bases between the germline ends.

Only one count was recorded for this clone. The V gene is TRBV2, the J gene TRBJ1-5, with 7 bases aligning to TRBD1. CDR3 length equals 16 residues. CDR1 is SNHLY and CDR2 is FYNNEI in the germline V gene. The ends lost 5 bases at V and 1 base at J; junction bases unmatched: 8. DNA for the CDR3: TGTGCCAGCAGTCCAACGACAGGGACAAGCAATCAGCCCCAGCATTTT. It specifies CASSPTTGTSNQPQHF. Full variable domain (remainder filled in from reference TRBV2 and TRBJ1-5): EPEVTQTPSHQVTQMGQEVILRCVPISNHLYFYWYRQILGQKVEFLVSFYNNEISEKSEIFDDQFSVERPDGSNFTLKIRSTKLEDSAMYFCASSPTTGTSNQPQHFGDGTRLSIL.

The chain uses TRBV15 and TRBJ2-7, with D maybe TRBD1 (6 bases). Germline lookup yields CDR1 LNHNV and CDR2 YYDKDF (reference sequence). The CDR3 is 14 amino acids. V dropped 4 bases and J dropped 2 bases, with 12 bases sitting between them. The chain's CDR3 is CATSTDTGPYEQYF. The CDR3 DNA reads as TGTGCCACCAGCACAGACACAGGGCCCTACGAGCAGTACTTC.

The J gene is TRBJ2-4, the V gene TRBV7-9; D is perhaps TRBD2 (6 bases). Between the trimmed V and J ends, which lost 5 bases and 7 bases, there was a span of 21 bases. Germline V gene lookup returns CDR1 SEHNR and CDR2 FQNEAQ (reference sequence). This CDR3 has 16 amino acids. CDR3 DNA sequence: TGTGCCAGCAGCCTGGGGACTGCACCGTTTGGCAACATTCAGTACTTC. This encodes CASSLGTAPFGNIQYF.

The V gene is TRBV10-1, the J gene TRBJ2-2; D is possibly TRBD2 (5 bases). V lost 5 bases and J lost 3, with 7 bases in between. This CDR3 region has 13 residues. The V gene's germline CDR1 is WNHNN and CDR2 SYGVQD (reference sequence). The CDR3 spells CASSSGYTGELFF. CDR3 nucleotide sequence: TGCGCCAGCAGTTCGGGGTACACCGGGGAGCTGTTTTTT.

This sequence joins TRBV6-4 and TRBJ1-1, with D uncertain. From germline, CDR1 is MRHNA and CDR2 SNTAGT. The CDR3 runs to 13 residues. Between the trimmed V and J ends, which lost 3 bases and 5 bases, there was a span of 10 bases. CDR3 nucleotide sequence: TGTGCCAGCAGTGAACGGGGTGGGACTGAAGCTTTCTTT. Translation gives CASSERGGTEAFF.

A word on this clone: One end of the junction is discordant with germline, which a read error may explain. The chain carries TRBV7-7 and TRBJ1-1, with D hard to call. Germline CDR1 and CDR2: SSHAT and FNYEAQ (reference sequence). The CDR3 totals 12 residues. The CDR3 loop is CASSRLNTEAFF. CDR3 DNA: TGTGCTAGCAGCCGGTTGAACACTGAAGCTTTCTTT. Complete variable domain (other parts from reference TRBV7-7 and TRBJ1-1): GAGVSQSPRYKVTKRGQDVTLRCDPISSHATLYWYQQALGQGPEFLTYFNYEAQPDKSGLPSDRFSAERPEGSISTLTIQRTEQRDSAMYRCASSRLNTEAFFGQGTRLTVV.

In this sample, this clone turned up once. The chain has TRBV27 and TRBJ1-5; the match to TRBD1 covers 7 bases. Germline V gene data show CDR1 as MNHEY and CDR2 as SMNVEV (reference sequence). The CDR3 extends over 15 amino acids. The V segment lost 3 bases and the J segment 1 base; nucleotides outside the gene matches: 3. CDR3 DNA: TGTGCCAGCAGTTTTAACAGGGGCAGCAATCAGCCCCAGCATTTT. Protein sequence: CASSFNRGSNQPQHF.

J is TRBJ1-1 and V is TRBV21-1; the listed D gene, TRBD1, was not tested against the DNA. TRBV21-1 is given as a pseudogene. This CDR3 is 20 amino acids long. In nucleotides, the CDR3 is TGTGCCAGCAGCAAAGCTATCCCCCGAGGGGACAGGGGAAGTTACACTGAAGCTTTCTTT. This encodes CASSKAIPRGDRGSYTEAFF.

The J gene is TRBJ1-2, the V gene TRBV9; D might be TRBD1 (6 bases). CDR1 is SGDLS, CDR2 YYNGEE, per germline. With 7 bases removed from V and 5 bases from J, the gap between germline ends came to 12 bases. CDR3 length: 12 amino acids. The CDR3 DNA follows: TGTGCCAGCGCCCCCAGGGGTTATGGCTACACCTTC. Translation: CASAPRGYGYTF.

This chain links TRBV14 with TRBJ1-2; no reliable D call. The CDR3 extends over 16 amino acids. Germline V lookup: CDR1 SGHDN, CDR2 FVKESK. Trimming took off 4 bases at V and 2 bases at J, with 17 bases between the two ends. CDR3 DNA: TGTGCCAGCAGCCCATACCGTTCCGGGTTCAACTATGGCTACACCTTC. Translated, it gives CASSPYRSGFNYGYTF.

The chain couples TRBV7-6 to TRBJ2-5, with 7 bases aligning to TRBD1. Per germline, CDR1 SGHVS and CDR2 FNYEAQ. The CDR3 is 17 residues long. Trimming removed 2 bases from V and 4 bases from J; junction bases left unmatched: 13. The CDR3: CASSLNTGVGPGETQYF. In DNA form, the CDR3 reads TGTGCCAGCAGCTTAAATACAGGGGTTGGCCCAGGAGAGACCCAGTACTTC.

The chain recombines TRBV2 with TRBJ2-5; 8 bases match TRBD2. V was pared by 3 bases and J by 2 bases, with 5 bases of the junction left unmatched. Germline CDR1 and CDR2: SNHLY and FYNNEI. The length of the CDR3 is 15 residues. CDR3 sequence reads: CASSEAGTRQETQYF. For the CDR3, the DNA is TGTGCCAGCAGTGAGGCCGGGACTAGGCAAGAGACCCAGTACTTC.

The CDR3 loop is CASSRQGVYGYTF. The CDR3 nucleotides are TGTGCCAGCAGCCGACAGGGGGTTTATGGCTACACCTTC. The V call is TRBV7-9, the J call TRBJ1-2, with 9 bases aligning to TRBD1. Germline CDR1 and CDR2: SEHNR and FQNEAQ (reference sequence). V lost 5 bases to trimming and J lost 5 bases; unmatched junction nucleotides: 3. The CDR3 runs 13 residues.

CDR3 DNA sequence: TGTGCCACCAGCAGACCTATTAGGGACACCGATCAGCCCCAGCATTTT. Its protein is CATSRPIRDTDQPQHF. The V and J genes are TRBV15 and TRBJ1-5, with D possibly TRBD1 on 6 matching bases. This CDR3 has 16 amino acids. Looked up from germline, CDR1 is LNHNV and CDR2 is YYDKDF (reference sequence). The V end was cut by 2 bases, the J end by 5 bases, with 16 bases between.

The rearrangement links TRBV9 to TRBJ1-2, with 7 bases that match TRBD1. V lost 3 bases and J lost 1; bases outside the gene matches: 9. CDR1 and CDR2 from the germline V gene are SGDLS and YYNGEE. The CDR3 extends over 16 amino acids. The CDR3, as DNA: TGTGCCAGCAGCGCGCGTTCCGGGACAGATAACTATGGCTACACCTTC. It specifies CASSARSGTDNYGYTF.

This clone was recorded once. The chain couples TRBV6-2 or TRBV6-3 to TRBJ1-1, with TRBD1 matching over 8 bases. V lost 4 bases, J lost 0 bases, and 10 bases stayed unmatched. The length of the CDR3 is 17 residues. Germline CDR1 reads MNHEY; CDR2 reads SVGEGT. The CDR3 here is CASSSVSGGRMNTEAFF. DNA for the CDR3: TGTGCCAGCAGTTCCGTTTCAGGGGGCAGAATGAACACTGAAGCTTTCTTT.

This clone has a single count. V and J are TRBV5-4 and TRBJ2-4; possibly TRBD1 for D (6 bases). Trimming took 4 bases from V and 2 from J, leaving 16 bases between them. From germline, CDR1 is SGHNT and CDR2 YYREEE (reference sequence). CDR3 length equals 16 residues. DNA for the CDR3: TGTGCCAGCAGCCCCGGCGAGGACAGATCCAAAAACATTCAGTACTTC. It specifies CASSPGEDRSKNIQYF.

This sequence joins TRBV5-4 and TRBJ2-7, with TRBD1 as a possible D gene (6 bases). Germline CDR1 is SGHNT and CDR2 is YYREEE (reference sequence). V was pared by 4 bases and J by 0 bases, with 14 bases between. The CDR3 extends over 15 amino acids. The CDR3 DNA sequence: TGTGCCAGCAGCAAAGACAGGCTCTTCTCCTACGAGCAGTACTTC. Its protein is CASSKDRLFSYEQYF.

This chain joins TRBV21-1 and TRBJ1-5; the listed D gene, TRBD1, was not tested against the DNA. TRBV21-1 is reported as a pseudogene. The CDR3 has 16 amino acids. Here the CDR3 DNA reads TGTGCCAGCAACCGGAGGAGGCAGGGGTGGAATCAGCCCCAGCATTTT. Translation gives CASNRRRQGWNQPQHF.

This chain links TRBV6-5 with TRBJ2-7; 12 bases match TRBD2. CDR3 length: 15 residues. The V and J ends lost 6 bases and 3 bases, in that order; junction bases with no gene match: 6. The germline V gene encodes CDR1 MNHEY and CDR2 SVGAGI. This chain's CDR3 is CASRAGLAGYYEQYF. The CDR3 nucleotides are TGTGCCAGCAGGGCCGGACTAGCGGGATACTACGAGCAGTACTTC.

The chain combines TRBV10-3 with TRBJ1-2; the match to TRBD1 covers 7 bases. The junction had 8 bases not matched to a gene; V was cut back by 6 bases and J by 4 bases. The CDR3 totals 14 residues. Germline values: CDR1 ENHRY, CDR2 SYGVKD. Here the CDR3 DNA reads TGTGCCATCAGCTTTACAGGGGTGGCCTATGGCTACACCTTC. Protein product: CAISFTGVAYGYTF.

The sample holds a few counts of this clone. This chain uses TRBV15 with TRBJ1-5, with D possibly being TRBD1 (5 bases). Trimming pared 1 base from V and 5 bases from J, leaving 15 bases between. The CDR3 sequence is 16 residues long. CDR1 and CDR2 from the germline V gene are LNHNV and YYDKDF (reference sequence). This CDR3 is CATSRGSTGMDQPQHF. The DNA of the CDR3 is TGTGCCACCAGCAGAGGATCAACAGGCATGGATCAGCCCCAGCATTTT. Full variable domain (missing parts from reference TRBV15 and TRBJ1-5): DAMVIQNPRYQVTQFGKPVTLSCSQTLNHNVMYWYQQKSSQAPKLLFHYYDKDFNNEADTPDNFQSRRPNTSFCFLDIRSPGLGDTAMYLCATSRGSTGMDQPQHFGDGTRLSIL.

CDR3 region: CASSSGTGRYEQYF. The CDR3 coding sequence is TGCGCCAGCAGCTCCGGGACAGGGAGGTACGAGCAGTACTTC. The rearrangement links TRBV4-3 to TRBJ2-7, with TRBD1 identical over 9 bases. Germline V lookup: CDR1 LGHNA, CDR2 YSLEER. Losses at the gene ends were 5 bases for V and 4 bases for J; bases not matched to a gene: 6. The CDR3 length is 14 residues.

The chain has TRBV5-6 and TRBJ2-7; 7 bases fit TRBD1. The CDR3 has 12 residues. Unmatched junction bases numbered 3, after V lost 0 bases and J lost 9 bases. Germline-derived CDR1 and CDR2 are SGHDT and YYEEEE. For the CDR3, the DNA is TGTGCCAGCAGCTTGGGACAGGGCCGGCAGTACTTC. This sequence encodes CASSLGQGRQYF.

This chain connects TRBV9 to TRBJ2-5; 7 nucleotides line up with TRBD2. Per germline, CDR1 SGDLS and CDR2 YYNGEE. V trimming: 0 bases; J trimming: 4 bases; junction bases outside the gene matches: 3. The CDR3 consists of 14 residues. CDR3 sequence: CASSVVSSGETQYF. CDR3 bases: TGTGCCAGCAGCGTAGTGTCTAGCGGAGAGACCCAGTACTTC.

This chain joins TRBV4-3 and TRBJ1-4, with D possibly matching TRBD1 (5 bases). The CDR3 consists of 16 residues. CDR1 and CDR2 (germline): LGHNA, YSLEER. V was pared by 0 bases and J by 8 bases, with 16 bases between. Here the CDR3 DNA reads TGCGCCAGCAGCCAAGACCGACAGATATCAAGGGAAAAACTGTTTTTT. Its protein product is CASSQDRQISREKLFF.